This entry lists 27 T cell receptor beta chains sequenced from one sample in a study of CD8 T cells in Susac syndrome. A quantity of about 0.45 to 1 ug RNA underwent reverse transcription using random hexamers. TCRdb analysed the immunoSEQ multiplex PCR reads with MiXCR anew, one entry per CDR3 protein. The sample has about 83,000 distinct CDR3 sequences, 96% seen once. The sequenced material came from CD8+ T cells from PBMCs. Receptors originate from a human donor with Susac syndrome.

CDR3 sequence (DNA): TGCGCCAGCAGCCTTCGTAGGGAAGCTTTCACTGAAGCTTTCTTT. As protein: CASSLRREAFTEAFF. The chain is built from TRBV4-1 and TRBJ1-1; D is ambiguous. Germline CDR1 reads MGHRA; CDR2 reads YSYEKL. CDR3 size: 15 residues. Trimming stripped 4 bases from V and 4 bases from J, with 16 bases between.

The V gene is TRBV20-1, the J gene TRBJ1-1, with a possible D match to TRBD1 (5 bases). The germline CDR1 and CDR2 sequences are DFQATT and SNEGSKA (reference sequence). Trimming removed 1 base from V and 0 bases from J, with 6 bases in between. CDR3 size: 13 residues. The CDR3 coding sequence is TGCAGTGCTAGAGTGGGGCTGAACACTGAAGCTTTCTTT. Translating it yields CSARVGLNTEAFF.

CDR3 sequence reads: CSARDPSGQLPYEQYF. CDR3 bases: TGCAGTGCTAGAGACCCCTCGGGACAGCTGCCCTACGAGCAGTACTTC. The rearrangement joins TRBV20-1 to TRBJ2-7; TRBD1 matches at 7 bases. V was pared by 0 bases and J by 2 bases, with 10 bases of the junction left unmatched. The CDR3 extends over 16 amino acids. CDR1 DFQATT and CDR2 SNEGSKA come from the germline V gene (reference sequence).

The chain combines TRBV2 with TRBJ2-3, with 7 positions matching TRBD1. In germline, CDR1 is SNHLY, CDR2 FYNNEI. Trimming removed 6 bases from V and 2 bases from J; junction bases left unmatched: 8. CDR3 length: 15 amino acids. CDR3 bases: TGTGCCAGCAGCACCCCCGGGACAGACACAGATACGCAGTATTTT. This encodes CASSTPGTDTDTQYF.

DNA for the CDR3: TGTGCCAGCAGTCCGAGTCGGGCTGAGCAGTTCTTC. This sequence encodes CASSPSRAEQFF. The chain is built from TRBV7-9 and TRBJ2-1; D is ambiguous. CDR3 size: 12 residues. The germline V gene encodes CDR1 SEHNR and CDR2 FQNEAQ (reference sequence). V dropped 6 bases and J dropped 9 bases, with 12 bases sitting between them.

The chain links TRBV6-4 to TRBJ2-1, with D perhaps TRBD2 (6 bases). Deletions cut 2 bases from V and 9 bases from J, with 14 bases between. CDR1 is MRHNA and CDR2 is SNTAGT in the germline V gene. The length of the CDR3 is 14 residues. CDR3 sequence reads: CASSDSPARGEQFF. DNA of the CDR3: TGTGCCAGCAGTGACAGTCCCGCGCGGGGTGAGCAGTTCTTC.

CDR3 loop: CASTLDKNTEAFF. The CDR3 nucleotides are TGTGCCAGCACCCTAGACAAGAACACTGAAGCTTTCTTT. The chain links TRBV7-9 to TRBJ1-1; the D is unclear. Germline values: CDR1 SEHNR, CDR2 FQNEAQ (reference sequence). V was pared by 7 bases and J by 1 base, with 10 bases between. The length of the CDR3 is 13 residues.

The chain links TRBV15 to TRBJ1-4, with 7 bases aligning to TRBD1. V was pared by 0 bases and J by 5 bases, with 3 bases of the junction left unmatched. CDR3 length: 15 amino acids. From germline, CDR1 is LNHNV and CDR2 YYDKDF (reference sequence). The CDR3 reads CATSRDAGGNEKLFF. The CDR3 region has the DNA TGTGCCACCAGCAGAGACGCAGGGGGGAATGAAAAACTGTTTTTT.

The genes are TRBV2 and TRBJ2-5; TRBD2 matches at 10 bases. Per germline, CDR1 SNHLY and CDR2 FYNNEI. This CDR3 comprises 15 residues. V lost 9 bases and J lost 1; bases outside the gene matches: 8. DNA for the CDR3: TGTGCCAGTCTCTCAGGGACTAGCGCCCAAGAGACCCAGTACTTC. It translates to CASLSGTSAQETQYF.

The rearrangement links TRBV4-3 to TRBJ2-2, with D unclear. Germline lookup yields CDR1 LGHNA and CDR2 YSLEER. The CDR3 contains 16 residues. Trimming pared 4 bases from V and 7 bases from J, leaving 19 bases between. CDR3: CASSPEPDHWNGELFF. DNA of the CDR3: TGCGCCAGCAGCCCAGAACCGGACCACTGGAACGGGGAGCTGTTTTTT.

This clonotype was picked up one time. The gene calls are TRBV20-1 and TRBJ1-5; TRBD1 might be the D (5 bases). Trimming took 1 base from V and 1 from J, leaving 11 bases between them. CDR3 size: 15 residues. Germline values: CDR1 DFQATT, CDR2 SNEGSKA (reference sequence). The CDR3: CSARVGRVSNQPQHF. The CDR3, as DNA: TGCAGTGCTAGAGTGGGCAGGGTGAGCAATCAGCCCCAGCATTTT.

V gene TRBV9 combines with J gene TRBJ1-6, with TRBD1 as a possible D gene (5 bases). CDR3 size: 15 residues. The germline V gene has CDR1 SGDLS and CDR2 YYNGEE. V was clipped by 1 base and J by 8 bases, with 13 bases between them. Here the CDR3 DNA reads TGTGCCAGCAGCGTAAGGGGTATGGGGGATTCACCCCTCCACTTT. This encodes CASSVRGMGDSPLHF.

The chain links TRBV29-1 to TRBJ2-2; D unclear. V was shortened by 4 bases and J by 5 bases, with 5 bases between the two germline ends. Germline V gives CDR1 SQVTM, CDR2 ANQGSEA. This CDR3 has 11 amino acids. The CDR3 sequence is CSVGETGELFF. As DNA, the CDR3 is TGCAGCGTTGGGGAAACCGGGGAGCTGTTTTTT.

The chain employs TRBV18 and TRBJ2-5; 9 positions match TRBD1. V lost 5 bases to trimming and J lost 3 bases; unmatched junction nucleotides: 4. Germline V gene lookup returns CDR1 KGHSH and CDR2 LQKENI. CDR3 size: 14 residues. The chain's CDR3 is CASSFRDREETQYF. CDR3 nucleotide sequence: TGTGCCAGCTCATTTCGGGACAGGGAAGAGACCCAGTACTTC.

The chain links TRBV5-1 to TRBJ2-7; D unclear. The CDR3 is made up of 15 amino acids. The germline V gene encodes CDR1 SGHRS and CDR2 YFSETQ. The germline V and J ends were trimmed by 4 bases and 2 bases, with 16 bases remaining between them. CDR3 protein: CASSHSLGLPYEQYF. The DNA of the CDR3 is TGCGCCAGCAGCCACTCCTTAGGATTACCCTACGAGCAGTACTTC. Supplemented by reference TRBV5-1 and TRBJ2-7, the full variable domain reads KAGVTQTPRYLIKTRGQQVTLSCSPISGHRSVSWYQQTPGQGLQFLFEYFSETQRNKGNFPGRFSGRQFSNSRSEMNVSTLELGDSALYLCASSHSLGLPYEQYFGPGTRLTVT.

The chain links TRBV5-4 to TRBJ2-5; 7 bases align to TRBD2. The CDR3 covers 13 residues. Germline CDR1 reads SGHNT; CDR2 reads YYREEE (reference sequence). The junction had 3 bases not matched to a gene; V was cut back by 6 bases and J by 1 base. CDR3 DNA sequence: TGTGCCAGCACCCGCGGGGGCCAAGAGACCCAGTACTTC. Its translation is CASTRGGQETQYF.

This clonotype was seen once. V and J are TRBV20-1 and TRBJ1-1; D call uncertain. Germline V gene data show CDR1 as DFQATT and CDR2 as SNEGSKA (reference sequence). The CDR3 is 12 amino acids. V lost 0 bases, J lost 7 bases, and 9 bases lay in between. CDR3 coding DNA: TGCAGTGCTAGAGATCTCGAAGGTGAAGCTTTCTTT. Amino acids: CSARDLEGEAFF.

The chain carries TRBV11-2 and TRBJ2-1; 11 bases align to TRBD2. V trimming: 5 bases; J trimming: 2 bases; junction bases outside the gene matches: 5. There are 16 residues in the CDR3. CDR1 is SGHAT, CDR2 FQNNGV, per germline. Written as DNA, the CDR3 is TGTGCCAGCAGCCTCCAGACTAGCGGGGCCTACAATGAGCAGTTCTTC. Protein sequence: CASSLQTSGAYNEQFF.

J is TRBJ2-2 and V is TRBV9; D not certain. Germline V gives CDR1 SGDLS, CDR2 YYNGEE. The V and J ends lost 2 bases and 5 bases respectively, with 7 bases between them. This CDR3 is 13 amino acids long. CDR3 residues: CASSVGLTGELFF. DNA for the CDR3: TGTGCCAGCAGCGTGGGTCTTACCGGGGAGCTGTTTTTT.

This clonotype was observed a single time. The chain links TRBV4-3 to TRBJ2-6, with D hard to call. CDR1 and CDR2 from the germline V gene are LGHNA and YSLEER. This CDR3 contains 15 residues. Trimming pared 0 bases from V and 9 bases from J, leaving 12 bases between. The CDR3 sequence is CASSQDWAGYNVLTF. The CDR3 DNA is TGCGCCAGCAGCCAAGATTGGGCCGGCTACAACGTCCTGACTTTC.

The chain employs TRBV29-1 and TRBJ2-7, with a weak D call TRBD2 (5 bases). The CDR3 contains 12 residues. Germline CDR1 SQVTM, CDR2 ANQGSEA. Trimming left V 3 bases short and J 3 bases short, with 9 bases between. Here the CDR3 reads CSVEGRSYEQYF. The CDR3 DNA reads as TGCAGCGTTGAGGGGAGAAGCTACGAGCAGTACTTC.

This chain links TRBV19 with TRBJ2-5; TRBD2 might be the D (5 bases). The CDR3 totals 13 residues. Germline V lookup: CDR1 LNHDA, CDR2 SQIVND (reference sequence). Trimming pared 4 bases from V and 1 base from J, leaving 7 bases between. Written as DNA, the CDR3 is TGTGCCAGTAGTAACGGGATCCAAGAGACCCAGTACTTC. Translated, it gives CASSNGIQETQYF. The full variable domain, in which reference TRBV19 and TRBJ2-5 provide the parts outside the CDR3, is DGGITQSPKYLFRKEGQNVTLSCEQNLNHDAMYWYRQDPGQGLRLIYYSQIVNDFQKGDIAEGYSVSREKKESFPLTVTSAQKNPTAFYLCASSNGIQETQYFGPGTRLLVL.

The rearrangement joins TRBV11-2 to TRBJ1-2, with D perhaps TRBD1 (5 bases). Germline V CDR1 and CDR2: SGHAT, FQNNGV. V lost 5 bases to trimming and J lost 4 bases, with 11 bases between them. This CDR3 region has 13 residues. The CDR3 reads CASSPGTVYGYTF. Here the CDR3 DNA reads TGTGCCAGCAGCCCCGGGACGGTCTATGGCTACACCTTC.

The chain employs TRBV12-3 or TRBV12-4 and TRBJ1-2; 12 nucleotides agree with TRBD1. V trimming: 7 bases; J trimming: 5 bases; junction bases outside the gene matches: 2. This CDR3 comprises 13 residues. CDR3 DNA sequence: TGTGCCAGCAAGGGACAGGGGGCGTATGGCTACACCTTC. Its protein is CASKGQGAYGYTF.

The chain employs TRBV15 and TRBJ2-7; perhaps TRBD1 as D (5 bases). CDR1 is LNHNV and CDR2 is YYDKDF in the germline V gene (reference sequence). This CDR3 has 14 amino acids. The V end lost 0 bases, the J end lost 4 bases, and 10 bases lay between the germline ends. The CDR3 coding sequence is TGTGCCACCAGCAGAGATAGGGGTTGGTACGAGCAGTACTTC. Protein product: CATSRDRGWYEQYF.

This chain links TRBV20-1 with TRBJ1-2; no firm D call. V was shortened by 0 bases and J by 8 bases, with 16 bases between the two germline ends. Germline V gives CDR1 DFQATT, CDR2 SNEGSKA (reference sequence). This CDR3 has 14 residues. This chain's CDR3 is CSARDRVSGKGYTF. CDR3 sequence (DNA): TGCAGTGCTAGAGATCGGGTCTCCGGAAAAGGCTACACCTTC.

The chain employs TRBV3-1 and TRBJ1-1, with no clear D. The V and J ends lost 0 bases and 5 bases respectively, with 10 bases between them. Germline CDR1 LGHDT, CDR2 YNNKEL (reference sequence). This CDR3 spans 14 amino acids. The CDR3 loop is CASSQDGTGTEAFF. The CDR3, as DNA: TGTGCCAGCAGCCAAGATGGAACTGGGACTGAAGCTTTCTTT.